A selection of T cell receptor beta chains follows, all from one sample in a study of T cell responses to AZD1222 COVID-19 vaccine. Clones were read by immunoSEQ multiplex PCR, and TCRdb kept only the in-frame ones, dropping some. The sample consists of some 170,000 clones, 75% to 90% of them appearing once. The sample was peripheral blood, taken 28 days after the second dose of the MenACWY control vaccine. Source of these receptors: an adult who received the MenACWY meningococcal vaccine as a control. Both conserved end residues are part of each CDR3.

TRBV6-5	TRBJ2-3	CASSWTSTSTDTQYF
TRBV9	TRBJ1-3	CASSVTTGGGNTIYF
TRBV11-3	TRBJ2-4	CASSLSPLTSGMSIQYF
TRBV28	TRBJ1-5	CASRSGQGRQPQHF
TRBV11-3	TRBJ2-7	CASSLGTGVNYEQYF
TRBV30	TRBJ1-6	CAWSSVIVDSPLHF
TRBV28	TRBJ1-4	CASRVSIGAGRTNEKLFF
TRBV5-1	TRBJ1-1	CASSPDGTEPNTEAFF
TRBV10-3	TRBJ2-5	CAISDRSETQYF
TRBV28	TRBJ2-7	CASTRLYEQYF
TRBV13	TRBJ1-1	CASSPSQQGTAEAFF
TRBV11-2	TRBJ1-3	CASSLWMGLSGNTIYF
TRBV27	TRBJ1-6	CASRSAGGSPLHF
TRBV29-1	TRBJ1-2	CSVDGGQRYGYTF
TRBV10-2	TRBJ2-7	CASRSGAAYEQYF
TRBV20-1	TRBJ2-7	CSAVKGYEQYF
TRBV6-2/TRBV6-3	TRBJ1-1	CASSPDWNTEAFF
TRBV6-5	TRBJ1-6	CASSSTGEALHF
TRBV9	TRBJ2-7	CASSLGRAALSHYEQYF
TRBV10-1	TRBJ2-3	CASSDTSGNGGAADTQYF
TRBV7-2	TRBJ1-5	CASSLDDRRPQHF
TRBV5-1	TRBJ2-2	CASSGTGDTGELFF
TRBV12-3/TRBV12-4	TRBJ2-5	CASSLTGRETQYF
TRBV7-2	TRBJ2-5	CASSLVTGVLETQYF
TRBV27	TRBJ1-5	CASSLLGPTGNQPQHF
TRBV6-2/TRBV6-3	TRBJ2-5	CASSYPLAATQETQYF
TRBV29-1	TRBJ2-5	CSVANNHQETQYF
TRBV5-1	TRBJ2-1	CASSWEREGQFF
TRBV18	TRBJ2-3	CASTSRADTQYF
TRBV4-3	TRBJ1-4	CASSQNRGRDEKLFF
TRBV27	TRBJ2-7	CASSLAGTYEQYF
TRBV6-2/TRBV6-3	TRBJ2-7	CASSGTSGKGQYF
TRBV3-1/TRBV3-2	TRBJ1-2	CASSRLTGAGGYTF
TRBV29-1	TRBJ1-2	CSVAGHKKDGYTF
TRBV27	TRBJ2-7	CASSFGAIGNEQYF